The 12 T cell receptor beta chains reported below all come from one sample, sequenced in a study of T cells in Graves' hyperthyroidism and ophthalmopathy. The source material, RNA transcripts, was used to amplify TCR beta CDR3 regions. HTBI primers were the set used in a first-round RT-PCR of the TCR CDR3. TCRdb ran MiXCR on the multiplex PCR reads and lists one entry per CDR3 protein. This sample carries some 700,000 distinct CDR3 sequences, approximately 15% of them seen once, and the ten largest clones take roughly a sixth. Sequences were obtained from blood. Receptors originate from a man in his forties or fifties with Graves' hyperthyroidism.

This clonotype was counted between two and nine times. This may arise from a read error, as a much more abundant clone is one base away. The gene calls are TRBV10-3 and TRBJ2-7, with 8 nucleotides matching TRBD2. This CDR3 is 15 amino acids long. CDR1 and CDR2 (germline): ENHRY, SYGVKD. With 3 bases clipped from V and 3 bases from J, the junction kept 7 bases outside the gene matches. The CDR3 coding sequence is TGTGCCATCAGTGATCCTTCGACTAGCGACTACGAGCAGTACTTC. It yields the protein CAISDPSTSDYEQYF.

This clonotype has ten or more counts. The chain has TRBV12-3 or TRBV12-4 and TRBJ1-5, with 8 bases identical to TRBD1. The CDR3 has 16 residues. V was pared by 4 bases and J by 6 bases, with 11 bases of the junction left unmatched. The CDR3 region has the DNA TGTGCCAGCAGTTCACCCTGGACAGGGAGGACTCAGCCCCAGCATTTT. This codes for CASSSPWTGRTQPQHF.

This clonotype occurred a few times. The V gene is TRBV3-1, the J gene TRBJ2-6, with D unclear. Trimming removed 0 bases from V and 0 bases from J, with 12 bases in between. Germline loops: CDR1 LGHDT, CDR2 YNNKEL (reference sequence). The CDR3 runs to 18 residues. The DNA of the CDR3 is TGTGCCAGCAGCCAAGACTCAGTATTAAGCTCTGGGGCCAACGTCCTGACTTTC. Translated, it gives CASSQDSVLSSGANVLTF.

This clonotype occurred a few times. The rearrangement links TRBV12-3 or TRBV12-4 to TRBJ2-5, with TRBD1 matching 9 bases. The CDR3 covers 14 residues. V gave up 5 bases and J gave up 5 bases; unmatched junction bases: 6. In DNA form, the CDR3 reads TGTGCCAGCAGTGGATGGGACAGGGTTGAGACCCAGTACTTC. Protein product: CASSGWDRVETQYF.

DNA for the CDR3: TGTGCCAGCAGCTTACGAAATTCGGGGGAGCAGTACTTC. Translation gives CASSLRNSGEQYF. The chain employs TRBV7-9 and TRBJ2-7, with D perhaps matching TRBD2 (5 bases). Germline values: CDR1 SEHNR, CDR2 FQNEAQ (reference sequence). The CDR3 contains 13 residues. Trimming took off 2 bases at V and 7 bases at J, with 12 bases between the two ends.

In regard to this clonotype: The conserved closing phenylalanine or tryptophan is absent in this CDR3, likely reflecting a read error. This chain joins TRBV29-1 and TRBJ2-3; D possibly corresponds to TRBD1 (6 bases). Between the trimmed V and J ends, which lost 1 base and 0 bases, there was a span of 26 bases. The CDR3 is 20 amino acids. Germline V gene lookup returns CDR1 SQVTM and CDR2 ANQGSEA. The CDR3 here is CSVEGVRGSRKFLSTDTQYC. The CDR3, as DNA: TGCAGCGTTGAAGGCGTCAGGGGCTCTCGAAAATTCCTTAGCACAGATACGCAGTATTGT.

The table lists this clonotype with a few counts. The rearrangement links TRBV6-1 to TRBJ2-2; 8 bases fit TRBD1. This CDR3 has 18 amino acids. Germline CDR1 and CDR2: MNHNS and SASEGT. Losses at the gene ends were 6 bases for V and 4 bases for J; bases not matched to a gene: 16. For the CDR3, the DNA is TGTGCCAGCAGAGTCCCAAGACAGGGGAGGATTGTCACCGGGGAGCTGTTTTTT. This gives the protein CASRVPRQGRIVTGELFF.

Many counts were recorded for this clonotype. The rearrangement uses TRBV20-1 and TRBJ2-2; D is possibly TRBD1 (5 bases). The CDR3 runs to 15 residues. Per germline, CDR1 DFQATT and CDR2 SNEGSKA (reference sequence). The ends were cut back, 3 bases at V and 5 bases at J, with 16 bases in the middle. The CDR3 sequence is CSASRSRTNTGELFF. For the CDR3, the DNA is TGCAGTGCTAGTCGGTCCCGGACAAATACCGGGGAGCTGTTTTTT.

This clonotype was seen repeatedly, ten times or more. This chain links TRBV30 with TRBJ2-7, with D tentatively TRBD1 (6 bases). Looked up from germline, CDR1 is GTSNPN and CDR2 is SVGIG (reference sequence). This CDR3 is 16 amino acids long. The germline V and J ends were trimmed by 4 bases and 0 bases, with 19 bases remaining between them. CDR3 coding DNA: TGTGCCTGGACCTTGATGGGGGCGCTTAACTCCTACGAGCAGTACTTC. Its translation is CAWTLMGALNSYEQYF.

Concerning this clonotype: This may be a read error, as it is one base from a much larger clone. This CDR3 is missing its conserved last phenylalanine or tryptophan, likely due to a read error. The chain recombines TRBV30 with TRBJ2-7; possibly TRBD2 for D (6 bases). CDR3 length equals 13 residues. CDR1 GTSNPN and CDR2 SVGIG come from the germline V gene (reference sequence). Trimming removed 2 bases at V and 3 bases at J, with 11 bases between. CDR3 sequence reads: CAWSNGGSYEQYL. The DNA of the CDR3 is TGTGCCTGGAGTAACGGGGGTAGCTACGAGCAGTACCTC.

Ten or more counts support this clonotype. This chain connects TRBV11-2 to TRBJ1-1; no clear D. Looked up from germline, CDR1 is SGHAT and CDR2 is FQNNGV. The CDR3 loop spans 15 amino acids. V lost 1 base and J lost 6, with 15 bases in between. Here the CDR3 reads CASSLGHSSPSEAFF. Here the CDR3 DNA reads TGTGCCAGCAGCTTAGGGCACTCCTCTCCCTCTGAAGCTTTCTTT.

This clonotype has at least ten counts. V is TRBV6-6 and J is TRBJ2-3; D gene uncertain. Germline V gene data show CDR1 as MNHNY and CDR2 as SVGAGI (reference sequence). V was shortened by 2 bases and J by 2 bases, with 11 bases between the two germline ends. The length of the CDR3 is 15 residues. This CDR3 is CASSYGGRNTDTQYF. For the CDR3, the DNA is TGTGCCAGCAGTTACGGCGGACGAAACACAGATACGCAGTATTTT.